The table lists the clone carrying this T cell receptor beta chain with many counts. Its cognate antigen is unknown. As an off-target read in a library built for alpha chains, this beta chain has a frequency of little significance. TCRdb re-called the 5' RACE reads through MiXCR, storing one row per CDR3 protein. Of around 20,000 distinct CDR3 sequences listed, roughly 5% are singletons. The sample's time point: sample taken at primary tumor resection. Patients with untreated early-stage non-small cell lung cancer, numbering roughly 69, were the donors. Sequencing was performed on whole RNA extracted from tumor and nontumor lung tissue, or from frozen PBMC, and the material was left unsorted. This sample was taken from a study of spatial heterogeneity in lung cancer. Study-wide points: The study estimated around 7.2% alpha and approximately 14% beta chain coverage of tumor T cells. The study found that expanded intratumoral alpha and beta TCR counts tracked tumor mutation counts. Expanded TCRs classified as ubiquitous or regional were counted, and these counts tracked ubiquitous and regional nonsynonymous mutations, respectively.

Per germline, CDR1 SGHRS and CDR2 YFSETQ. V lost 0 bases and J lost 7; bases outside the gene matches: 7. The CDR3 contains 18 residues. V gene TRBV5-1 combines with J gene TRBJ2-1, with TRBD2 identical over 16 bases. Sequenced here: lung tumor tissue, sampled at surgery. The clonotype comes from a female donor with early-stage non-small cell lung cancer. CDR3 DNA: TGCGCCAGCAGCTTGGCCGGGACTAGCGGGAGGGCGCATAATGAGCAGTTCTTC. It specifies CASSLAGTSGRAHNEQFF.